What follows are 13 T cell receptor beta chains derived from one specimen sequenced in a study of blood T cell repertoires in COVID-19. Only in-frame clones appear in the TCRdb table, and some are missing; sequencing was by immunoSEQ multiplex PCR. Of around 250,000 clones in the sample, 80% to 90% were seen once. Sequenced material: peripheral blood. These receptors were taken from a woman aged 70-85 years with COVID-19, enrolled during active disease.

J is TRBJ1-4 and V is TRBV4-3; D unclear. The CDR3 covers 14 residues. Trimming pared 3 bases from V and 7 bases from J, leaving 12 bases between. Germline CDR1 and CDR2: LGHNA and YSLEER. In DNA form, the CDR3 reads TGCGCCAGCAGCCAGGTCCGACATGGTGAAAAACTGTTTTTT. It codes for CASSQVRHGEKLFF.

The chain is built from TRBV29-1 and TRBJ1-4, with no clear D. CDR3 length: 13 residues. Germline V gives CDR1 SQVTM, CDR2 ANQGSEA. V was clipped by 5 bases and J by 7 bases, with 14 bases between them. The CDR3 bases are TGCAGCGTTTTCGGGGTGGCGGGTGAAAAACTGTTTTTT. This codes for CSVFGVAGEKLFF.

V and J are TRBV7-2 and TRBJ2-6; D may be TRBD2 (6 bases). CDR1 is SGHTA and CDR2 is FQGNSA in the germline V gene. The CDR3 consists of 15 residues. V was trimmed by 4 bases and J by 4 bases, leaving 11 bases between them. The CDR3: CASSSTREGANVLTF. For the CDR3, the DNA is TGTGCCAGCAGCTCCACCCGGGAGGGGGCCAACGTCCTGACTTTC.

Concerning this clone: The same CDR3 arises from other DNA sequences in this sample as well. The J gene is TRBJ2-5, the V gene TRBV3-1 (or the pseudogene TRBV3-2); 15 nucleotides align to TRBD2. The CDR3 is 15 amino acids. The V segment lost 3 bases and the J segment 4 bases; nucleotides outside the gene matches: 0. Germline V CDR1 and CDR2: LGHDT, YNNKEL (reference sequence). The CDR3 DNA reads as TGTGCCAGCAGCCAGGGACTAGCGGGAGGAGAGACCCAGTACTTC. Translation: CASSQGLAGGETQYF.

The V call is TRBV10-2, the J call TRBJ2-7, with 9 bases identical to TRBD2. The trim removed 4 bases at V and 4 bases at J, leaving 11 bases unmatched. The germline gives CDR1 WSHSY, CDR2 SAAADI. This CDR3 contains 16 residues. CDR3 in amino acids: CASSGSSLAGTYEQYF. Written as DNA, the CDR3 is TGCGCCAGCAGTGGGTCGAGCCTAGCGGGAACATACGAGCAGTACTTC.

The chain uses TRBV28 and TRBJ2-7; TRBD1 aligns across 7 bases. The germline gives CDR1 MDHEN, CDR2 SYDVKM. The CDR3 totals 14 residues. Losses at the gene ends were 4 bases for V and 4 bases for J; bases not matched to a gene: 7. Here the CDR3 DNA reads TGTGCCAGCAGTTCCCCCGGACAGGAGTACGAGCAGTACTTC. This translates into CASSSPGQEYEQYF.

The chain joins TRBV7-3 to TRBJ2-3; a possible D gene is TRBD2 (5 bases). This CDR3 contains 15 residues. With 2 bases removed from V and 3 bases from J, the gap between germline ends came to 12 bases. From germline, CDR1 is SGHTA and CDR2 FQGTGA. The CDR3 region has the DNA TGTGCCAGCAGCTTAGCCGGGATAGTAACAGATACGCAGTATTTT. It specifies CASSLAGIVTDTQYF.

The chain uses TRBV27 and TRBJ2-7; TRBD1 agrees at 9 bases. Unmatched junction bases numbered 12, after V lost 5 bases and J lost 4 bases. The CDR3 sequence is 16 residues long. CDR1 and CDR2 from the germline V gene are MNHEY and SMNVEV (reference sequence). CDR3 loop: CASSPRTGANWYEQYF. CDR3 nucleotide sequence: TGTGCCAGCAGTCCAAGGACAGGGGCTAACTGGTACGAGCAGTACTTC.

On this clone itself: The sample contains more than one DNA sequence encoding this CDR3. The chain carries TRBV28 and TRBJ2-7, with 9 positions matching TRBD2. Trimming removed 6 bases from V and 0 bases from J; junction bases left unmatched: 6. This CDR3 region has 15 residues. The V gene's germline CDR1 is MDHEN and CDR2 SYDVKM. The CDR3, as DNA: TGTGCCAGCAGCCCGACTAGCGGACTCTCCTACGAGCAGTACTTC. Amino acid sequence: CASSPTSGLSYEQYF.

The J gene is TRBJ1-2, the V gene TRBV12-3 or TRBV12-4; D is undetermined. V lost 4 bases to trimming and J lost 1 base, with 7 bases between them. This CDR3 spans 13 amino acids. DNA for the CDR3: TGTGCCAGCAGTTCCCTTAGTAACTATGGCTACACCTTC. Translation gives CASSSLSNYGYTF.

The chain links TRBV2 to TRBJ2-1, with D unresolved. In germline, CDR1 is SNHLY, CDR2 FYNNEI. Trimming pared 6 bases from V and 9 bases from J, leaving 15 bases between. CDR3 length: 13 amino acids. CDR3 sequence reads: CASSPPPFVEQFF. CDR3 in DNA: TGTGCCAGCAGCCCCCCTCCTTTCGTTGAGCAGTTCTTC.

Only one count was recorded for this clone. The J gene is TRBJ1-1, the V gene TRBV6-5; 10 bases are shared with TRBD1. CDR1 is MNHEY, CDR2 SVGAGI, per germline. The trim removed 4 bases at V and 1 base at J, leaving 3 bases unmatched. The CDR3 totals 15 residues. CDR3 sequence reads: CASSFRTGGNTEAFF. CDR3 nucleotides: TGTGCCAGCAGTTTCAGGACAGGGGGGAACACTGAAGCTTTCTTT.

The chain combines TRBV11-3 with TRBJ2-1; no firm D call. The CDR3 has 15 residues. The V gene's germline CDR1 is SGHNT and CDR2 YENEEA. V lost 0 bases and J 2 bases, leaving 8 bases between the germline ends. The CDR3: CASSLDSSPYNEQFF. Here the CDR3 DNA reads TGTGCCAGCAGCTTAGATAGCAGCCCCTACAATGAGCAGTTCTTC.